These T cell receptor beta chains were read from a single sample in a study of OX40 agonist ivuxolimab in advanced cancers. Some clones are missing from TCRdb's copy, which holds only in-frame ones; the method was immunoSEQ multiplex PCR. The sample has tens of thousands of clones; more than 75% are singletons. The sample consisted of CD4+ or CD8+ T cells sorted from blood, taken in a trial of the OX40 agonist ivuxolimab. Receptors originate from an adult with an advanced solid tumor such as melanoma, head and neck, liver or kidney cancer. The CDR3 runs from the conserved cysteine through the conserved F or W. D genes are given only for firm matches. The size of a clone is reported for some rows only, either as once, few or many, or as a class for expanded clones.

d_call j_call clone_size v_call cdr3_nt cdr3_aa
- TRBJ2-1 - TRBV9 TGTGCCAGCAGCGTAGCTCCAGGGGCCTACAATGAGCAGTTCTTC CASSVAPGAYNEQFF
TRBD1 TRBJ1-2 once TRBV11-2 TGTGCCAGCAGCTTATGGCGGACAGGGTCTAACTATGGCTACACCTTC CASSLWRTGSNYGYTF
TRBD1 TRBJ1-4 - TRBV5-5 TGTGCCAGCAGCTTGGGACCGGGACAGGGGGTCGCTAATGAAAAACTGTTTTTT CASSLGPGQGVANEKLFF
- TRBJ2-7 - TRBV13 TGTGCCAGCAGCTCCTTTTACGAGCAGTACTTC CASSSFYEQYF
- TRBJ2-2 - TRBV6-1 TGTGCCAGCAGTGCGCCGATGGCAGGGGTGACTGGGGAGCTGTTTTTT CASSAPMAGVTGELFF
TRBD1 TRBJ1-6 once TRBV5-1 TGCGCCAGCAGCTTGGACAGGGGATATAATTCACCCCTCCACTTT CASSLDRGYNSPLHF
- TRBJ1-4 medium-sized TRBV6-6 TGTGCCAGCAGTACCGCAAACGCCACCCCGGGTGAAAAACTGTTTTTT CASSTANATPGEKLFF
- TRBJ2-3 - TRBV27 TGTGCCAGCAGTTTATTTGGGGATACGCAGTATTTT CASSLFGDTQYF
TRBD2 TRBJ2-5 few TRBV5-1 TGCGCCAGCAGCTTGGGGGACTTGCGGGGGGCCCAAGAGACCCAGTACTTC CASSLGDLRGAQETQYF
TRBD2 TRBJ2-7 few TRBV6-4 TGTGCCATTCCCGGGGGGTTTACCTTCTCCTACGAGCAGTACTTC CAIPGGFTFSYEQYF
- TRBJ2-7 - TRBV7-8 TGTGCCAGCAGCTTACAGGGGCGGGACGAGCAGTACTTC CASSLQGRDEQYF
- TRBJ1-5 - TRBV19 TGTGCCAGTAGCCCAAGACAGAAGAACAATCAGCCCCAGCATTTT CASSPRQKNNQPQHF
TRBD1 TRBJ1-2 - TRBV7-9 TGTGCCAGCAGCGGAGGACAGGGTGCTAACTATGGCTACACCTTC CASSGGQGANYGYTF
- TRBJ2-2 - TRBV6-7 TGTGCCAGCAGTTACGCCGACATATTCGGGGAGCTGTTTTTT CASSYADIFGELFF
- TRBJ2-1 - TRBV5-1 TGCGCCAGCAGCTTGGCGCTCGCCGATGAGCAGTTCTTC CASSLALADEQFF
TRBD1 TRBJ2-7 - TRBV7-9 TGTGCCAGCAGCTTATGGACAGGGGGGAATGTCGAGCGGTACTTC CASSLWTGGNVERYF
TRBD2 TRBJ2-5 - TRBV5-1 TGCGCCAGCAGCTCCGGGACTAGCGGGGTCCAGGAGACCCAGTACTTC CASSSGTSGVQETQYF
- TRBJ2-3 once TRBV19 TGTGCCACAGGGGGGGGGTTTCCAGATACGCAGTATTTT CATGGGFPDTQYF
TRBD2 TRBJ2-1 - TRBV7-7 TGTGCCAGCAGCTTAGAACTAGCGGGGGGGAATGAGCAGTTCTTC CASSLELAGGNEQFF
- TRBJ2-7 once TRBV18 TGTGCCAGCTCACCACGGCCAGAAGGGACCTACGAGCAGTACTTC CASSPRPEGTYEQYF
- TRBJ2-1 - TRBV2 TGTGCCAGCAGTGTTGGTGAGCAGTTCTTC CASSVGEQFF
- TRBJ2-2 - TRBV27 TGTGCCGCCCGTCCGGGGGTGGGGACCGGGGAGCTGTTTTTT CAARPGVGTGELFF
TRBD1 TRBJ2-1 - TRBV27 TGTGCCAGCGCCGAGACCGGGACAGGCTACAATGAGCAGTTCTTC CASAETGTGYNEQFF
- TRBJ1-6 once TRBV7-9 TGTGCCAGCAGCCCCCTTAATTCACCCCTCCACTTT CASSPLNSPLHF